Listed below are T cell receptor beta chains from one sample, sequenced in a study of PD-1 blockade in classical Hodgkin lymphoma. TCRdb's copy holds only in-frame clones and misses some; the assay was immunoSEQ multiplex PCR. The sample contains 11,000 to 15,000 clones, more than 70% of which appear only once. The starting material was peripheral blood mononuclear cells (PBMCs), obtained before the second cycle of nivolumab. The receptors shown here come from a human donor with classical Hodgkin lymphoma. The CDR3 runs from the conserved cysteine through the conserved F or W. A D gene is named only where the DNA matches it firmly. A clone size is listed for some rows: how often the clone was seen (once, few, many), or a class if it is expanded.

d_call	v_call	clone_size	j_call	cdr3_aa	cdr3_nt
TRBD1	TRBV6-5	few	TRBJ1-1	CASSDRAAEAFF	TGTGCCAGCAGTGACAGGGCGGCAGAAGCTTTCTTT
NA	TRBV10-3	once	TRBJ2-7	CAISTTGYEQYF	TGTGCCATCAGTACGACAGGTTACGAGCAGTACTTC
NA	TRBV29-1	NA	TRBJ1-1	CSVVRQGNTEAFF	TGCAGCGTTGTGAGGCAGGGGAACACTGAAGCTTTCTTT
TRBD1	TRBV5-1	NA	TRBJ1-5	CASSLGQGSNQPQHF	TGCGCCAGCAGCTTGGGACAGGGTTCCAATCAGCCCCAGCATTTT
TRBD2	TRBV6-5	NA	TRBJ2-2	CASSYSGLAPGELFF	TGTGCCAGCAGTTACAGCGGACTAGCTCCCGGGGAGCTGTTTTTT
NA	TRBV27	NA	TRBJ2-7	CASSLWAGMGEQYF	TGTGCCAGCAGTCTATGGGCCGGGATGGGCGAGCAGTACTTC
NA	TRBV7-6	NA	TRBJ2-5	CASSLTQGQETQYF	TGTGCCAGCAGCTTAACTCAGGGCCAAGAGACCCAGTACTTC
NA	TRBV29-1	NA	TRBJ1-1	CSVVPLTLANTEAFF	TGCAGCGTTGTACCCTTGACGTTGGCGAACACTGAAGCTTTCTTT
NA	TRBV7-9	NA	TRBJ2-5	CASSGTGPKTQYF	TGTGCCAGCAGCGGTACAGGGCCGAAGACCCAGTACTTC
TRBD1	TRBV28	NA	TRBJ2-3	CASSTGQISTDTQYF	TGTGCCAGCAGTACGGGACAGATTAGCACAGATACGCAGTATTTT
NA	TRBV5-6	few	TRBJ2-7	CASSLAVSTYEQYF	TGTGCCAGCAGCTTGGCTGTCTCTACCTACGAGCAGTACTTC
TRBD1	TRBV28	once	TRBJ2-2	CASSYLTGGVGELFF	TGTGCCAGCAGTTATCTGACAGGGGGAGTCGGGGAGCTGTTTTTT
TRBD2	TRBV4-1	NA	TRBJ2-5	CASSPLGSGGRGETQYF	TGCGCCAGCAGCCCTTTAGGTAGCGGGGGACGGGGAGAGACCCAGTACTTC
NA	TRBV5-1	NA	TRBJ2-3	CASSLEVGGTDTQYF	TGCGCCAGCAGCTTGGAAGTAGGGGGGACAGATACGCAGTATTTT
NA	TRBV5-1	NA	TRBJ2-3	CASSLRQDTDTQYF	TGCGCCAGCAGCCTACGACAGGACACAGATACGCAGTATTTT
TRBD1	TRBV7-2	NA	TRBJ2-7	CASSLAIRHRGLFSYEQYF	TGTGCCAGCAGCTTAGCCATTAGACACAGGGGATTGTTCTCCTACGAGCAGTACTTC
NA	TRBV7-9	NA	TRBJ2-5	CASSASGGLRGETQYF	TGTGCCAGCAGCGCCTCCGGCGGACTTAGGGGCGAGACCCAGTACTTC
NA	TRBV4-3	NA	TRBJ1-1	CASSQVRGWTEAFF	TGCGCCAGCAGCCAAGTTAGGGGTTGGACTGAAGCTTTCTTT
TRBD1	TRBV19	NA	TRBJ1-2	CASNPGTGRNYGYTF	TGTGCCAGTAACCCAGGGACAGGGCGTAACTATGGCTACACCTTC
TRBD1	TRBV13	NA	TRBJ1-1	CASSSTGRLNTEAFF	TGTGCCAGCAGCTCGACAGGGCGGCTGAACACTGAAGCTTTCTTT
TRBD1	TRBV5-6	NA	TRBJ1-5	CASSLRDRGNNQPQHF	TGTGCCAGCAGCTTGAGAGACAGGGGCAACAATCAGCCCCAGCATTTT
NA	TRBV27	NA	TRBJ1-4	CASRGTLTGTNEKLFF	TGTGCCAGCAGAGGAACCTTAACAGGGACTAATGAAAAACTGTTTTTT
NA	TRBV5-1	few	TRBJ1-5	CASSLGPFNQPQHF	TGCGCCAGCAGCTTGGGCCCGTTCAATCAGCCCCAGCATTTT
NA	TRBV18	NA	TRBJ2-6	CASSPGSGANVLTF	TGTGCCAGCTCACCTGGTAGTGGGGCCAACGTCCTGACTTTC
NA	TRBV19	NA	TRBJ1-4	CASNYGGAHEKLFF	TGTGCCAGTAATTACGGGGGGGCGCATGAAAAACTGTTTTTT
TRBD2	TRBV9	NA	TRBJ2-7	CASSVGTSGGQISYEQYF	TGTGCCAGCAGCGTAGGTACTAGCGGGGGCCAGATATCCTACGAGCAGTACTTC
TRBD2	TRBV5-1	NA	TRBJ2-3	CASSLATSGLTDTQYF	TGCGCCAGCAGCCTGGCTACTAGCGGGCTCACAGATACGCAGTATTTT
TRBD2	TRBV7-9	NA	TRBJ2-3	CASSVWTSGGKDTQYF	TGTGCCAGCAGCGTATGGACTAGCGGGGGCAAAGATACGCAGTATTTT
NA	TRBV27	NA	TRBJ1-6	CASSPRPYSYNSPLHF	TGTGCCAGCAGTCCTCGACCGTACTCCTATAATTCACCCCTCCACTTT
NA	TRBV7-9	NA	TRBJ1-4	CASSGRDEKLFF	TGTGCCAGCAGCGGCCGGGATGAAAAACTGTTTTTT